The 25 T cell receptor beta chains below were found in one sample sequenced in a study of cytomegalovirus exposure and HLA in healthy donors. Amplification used 60 Vbeta primers and 13 Jbeta primers. The protocol was immunoSEQ multiplex PCR, while the TCRdb copy is restricted to in-frame clones and leaves out a portion. The repertoire has approximately 75,000 clones, 84% of them found once; the top ten carry 18%. What was sequenced was PBMCs. The receptors were gathered from a man aged 65-85 years in good health and CMV-seropositive.

The chain carries TRBV28 and TRBJ2-5; TRBD1 is a possible D gene (5 bases). CDR3 length equals 13 residues. Germline CDR1 and CDR2: MDHEN and SYDVKM. The ends were cut back, 7 bases at V and 6 bases at J, with 15 bases in the middle. The CDR3 DNA is TGTGCCAGCACCTCTCAGGGCGCGCAGACCCAGTACTTC. Translating gives CASTSQGAQTQYF.

The chain recombines TRBV11-2 with TRBJ2-3; TRBD2 agrees at 8 bases. From germline, CDR1 is SGHAT and CDR2 FQNNGV. The CDR3 is 16 residues long. The V segment lost 5 bases and the J segment 3 bases; nucleotides outside the gene matches: 10. The CDR3 DNA sequence: TGTGCCAGCAGCCTCGGCCGTAGCGGGATAACAGATACGCAGTATTTT. Protein product: CASSLGRSGITDTQYF.

The V gene is TRBV7-2, the J gene TRBJ2-7; 8 bases match TRBD1. The CDR3 loop spans 15 amino acids. J lost 4 bases, V lost 5 bases, and 10 bases had no gene match. Germline CDR1 is SGHTA and CDR2 is FQGNSA. This CDR3 reads CASSPRQGSVYEQYF. The CDR3 DNA reads as TGTGCCAGCAGCCCCCGACAGGGGTCGGTGTACGAGCAGTACTTC.

The rearrangement joins TRBV7-9 to TRBJ1-6, with TRBD1 identical over 9 bases. The CDR3 length is 16 residues. The V gene end was trimmed by 5 bases and the J gene end by 6 bases; junction bases not matched to a gene: 8. The germline gives CDR1 SEHNR, CDR2 FQNEAQ (reference sequence). The CDR3, as DNA: TGTGCCAGCAGCCCAGGAATGACAGGGGGTAATTCACCCCTCCACTTT. This gives the protein CASSPGMTGGNSPLHF.

This clone showed up just once. J is TRBJ2-7 and V is TRBV27; 8 nucleotides align to TRBD1. This CDR3 comprises 15 residues. Per germline, CDR1 MNHEY and CDR2 SMNVEV (reference sequence). Germline trimming cut 5 bases from V and 0 bases from J; bases unmatched to any gene: 6. This CDR3 is CASSLGQAFSYEQYF. The CDR3 region has the DNA TGTGCCAGCAGTCTGGGACAGGCTTTCTCCTACGAGCAGTACTTC.

The chain is built from TRBV6-6 and TRBJ2-7; 10 nucleotides align to TRBD2. V shed 6 bases and J 3 bases; nucleotides not matched to a gene: 8. The CDR3 is 15 residues long. Germline-derived CDR1 and CDR2 are MNHNY and SVGAGI (reference sequence). The chain's CDR3 is CASRNVLAGVYEQYF. Written as DNA, the CDR3 is TGTGCCAGCAGGAATGTTCTAGCGGGGGTCTACGAGCAGTACTTC.

The V and J genes are TRBV7-7 and TRBJ2-1, with D possibly being TRBD1 (6 bases). The CDR3 contains 13 residues. CDR1 is SSHAT, CDR2 FNYEAQ, per germline (reference sequence). V lost 1 base and J lost 5, with 6 bases in between. The CDR3 here is CASSLDRDNEQFF. DNA of the CDR3: TGTGCCAGCAGCTTAGACAGGGACAATGAGCAGTTCTTC.

The rearrangement joins TRBV7-3 to TRBJ2-2; D unresolved. Germline values: CDR1 SGHTA, CDR2 FQGTGA. V lost 2 bases to trimming and J lost 6 bases, with 7 bases between them. The CDR3 has 13 amino acids. CDR3 DNA: TGTGCCAGCAGCTTAGTTGGCCCCGGGGAGCTGTTTTTT. Amino acid sequence: CASSLVGPGELFF.

The genes are TRBV29-1 and TRBJ2-1, with a possible D match to TRBD2 (5 bases). Per germline, CDR1 SQVTM and CDR2 ANQGSEA. This CDR3 is built from 14 residues. With 6 bases removed from V and 6 bases from J, the gap between germline ends came to 18 bases. The CDR3, as DNA: TGCAGCGTATACGGCGGGTCTGGTTCCAATGAGCAGTTCTTC. Residues: CSVYGGSGSNEQFF.

The gene calls are TRBV7-9 and TRBJ2-1; D perhaps matches TRBD2 (6 bases). V shed 6 bases and J shed 4 bases, with 16 bases lying between them. CDR3 length: 15 amino acids. The germline CDR1 and CDR2 sequences are SEHNR and FQNEAQ (reference sequence). DNA of the CDR3: TGTGCCAGCAGTCGATCGGGACTTGAATACAATGAGCAGTTCTTC. It codes for CASSRSGLEYNEQFF.

The chain employs TRBV28 and TRBJ2-1; TRBD2 is a possible D gene (6 bases). This CDR3 is 15 amino acids long. Per germline, CDR1 MDHEN and CDR2 SYDVKM. Trimming pared 1 base from V and 6 bases from J, leaving 13 bases between. CDR3 DNA: TGTGCCAGCAGTTTATACCAGGGAGGACTCAATGAGCAGTTCTTC. This codes for CASSLYQGGLNEQFF.

The J gene is TRBJ1-6, the V gene TRBV6-6, with TRBD1 as a possible D gene (6 bases). Trimming took 5 bases from V and 7 from J, leaving 12 bases between them. Germline V lookup: CDR1 MNHNY, CDR2 SVGAGI (reference sequence). The CDR3 contains 14 residues. The CDR3 coding sequence is TGTGCCAGCAGTCCCCGGGGGGCCAATTCACCCCTCCACTTT. Encoded protein: CASSPRGANSPLHF.

This rearrangement joins TRBV5-1 to TRBJ1-6, with D tentatively TRBD1 (5 bases). Trimming shortened V by 0 bases and J by 5 bases, and 6 bases separated the two germline ends. The germline gives CDR1 SGHRS, CDR2 YFSETQ. The length of the CDR3 is 14 residues. CDR3 DNA sequence: TGCGCCAGCAGCTTGGAACAGGATAATTCACCCCTCCACTTT. Translation: CASSLEQDNSPLHF.

The chain carries TRBV18 and TRBJ1-5, with TRBD1 matching over 7 bases. This CDR3 contains 16 residues. Per the germline V gene, CDR1 is KGHSH and CDR2 is LQKENI. The trim removed 3 bases at V and 2 bases at J, leaving 7 bases unmatched. The CDR3 loop reads CASSPTPTGGNQPQHF. CDR3 bases: TGTGCCAGCTCACCTACACCTACAGGGGGCAATCAGCCCCAGCATTTT.

The chain has TRBV30 and TRBJ1-5; 8 positions match TRBD1. The CDR3 is 13 amino acids. Germline loops: CDR1 GTSNPN, CDR2 SVGIG (reference sequence). Trimming at V came to 5 bases and at J to 2 bases, leaving 2 bases not matched to a gene. Written as DNA, the CDR3 is TGTGCCTGGGGACAGGGAGGCAATCAGCCCCAGCATTTT. It translates to CAWGQGGNQPQHF.

V and J are TRBV7-9 and TRBJ2-6, with 8 positions matching TRBD1. The CDR3 loop spans 18 amino acids. After removal of 6 bases from V and 4 bases from J, the junction contained 14 bases not matched to a gene. The germline gives CDR1 SEHNR, CDR2 FQNEAQ (reference sequence). The CDR3 nucleotides read TGTGCCAGCAGACGAGACAGGGGTTTTGAGGCCGGGGCCAACGTCCTGACTTTC. Its protein is CASRRDRGFEAGANVLTF.

The rearrangement uses TRBV18 and TRBJ1-2; tentative D call: TRBD1 (6 bases). The CDR3 has 13 residues. The V end lost 1 base, the J end lost 6 bases, and 9 bases lay between the germline ends. Germline V gives CDR1 KGHSH, CDR2 LQKENI. CDR3 sequence (DNA): TGTGCCAGCTCACCACAGGCAGGGGATGGCTACACCTTC. Protein: CASSPQAGDGYTF.

The chain couples TRBV10-3 to TRBJ2-2, with TRBD1 as a possible D gene (6 bases). The germline V gene encodes CDR1 ENHRY and CDR2 SYGVKD. This CDR3 region has 16 residues. Trimming removed 4 bases from V and 1 base from J, with 13 bases in between. The CDR3 protein is CAISASGQMNTGELFF. Here the CDR3 DNA reads TGTGCCATCAGTGCCTCGGGACAAATGAACACCGGGGAGCTGTTTTTT.

The chain employs TRBV6-1 and TRBJ2-1; 9 bases match TRBD2. The germline V gene encodes CDR1 MNHNS and CDR2 SASEGT. V was pared by 7 bases and J by 4 bases, with 8 bases of the junction left unmatched. The CDR3 totals 15 residues. CDR3 bases: TGTGCCAGCATCGTCGGCGGGGGGGCTTACAATGAGCAGTTCTTC. It codes for CASIVGGGAYNEQFF.

This clone was recorded once. The chain carries TRBV5-1 and TRBJ2-2; 7 nucleotides agree with TRBD1. V was pared by 4 bases and J by 7 bases, with 7 bases of the junction left unmatched. Germline CDR1 and CDR2: SGHRS and YFSETQ. CDR3 length: 14 residues. CDR3: CASSLGTAGGELFF. Written as DNA, the CDR3 is TGCGCCAGCAGCCTCGGGACAGCTGGCGGGGAGCTGTTTTTT.

The J gene is TRBJ1-1, the V gene TRBV2; 10 positions agree with TRBD1. V lost 0 bases and J lost 5; bases outside the gene matches: 3. Germline-derived CDR1 and CDR2 are SNHLY and FYNNEI. The length of the CDR3 is 15 residues. Written as DNA, the CDR3 is TGTGCCAGCAGTGAAGCGACAGGGGGCTGGACTGAAGCTTTCTTT. Protein: CASSEATGGWTEAFF.

A single count supports this clone. V gene TRBV7-2 combines with J gene TRBJ2-3; 10 positions match TRBD2. V dropped 4 bases and J dropped 5; count of bases not matched to a gene: 3. The CDR3 spans 14 residues. Looked up from germline, CDR1 is SGHTA and CDR2 is FQGNSA. This chain's CDR3 is CASSWSGGGDTQYF. The CDR3 DNA reads TGTGCCAGCAGCTGGAGCGGGGGGGGAGATACGCAGTATTTT.

Here the CDR3 DNA reads TGTGCCAGCAGGACTATCACAGATACGCAGTATTTT. Amino acids: CASRTITDTQYF. The gene calls are TRBV28 and TRBJ2-3, with a weak D call TRBD2 (5 bases). Trimming took off 6 bases at V and 2 bases at J, with 6 bases between the two ends. The length of the CDR3 is 12 residues. Looked up from germline, CDR1 is MDHEN and CDR2 is SYDVKM.

V is TRBV7-3 and J is TRBJ2-2, with a weak D call TRBD1 (5 bases). Trimming cost V 7 bases and J 0 bases, with 9 bases left between them. The CDR3 runs to 14 residues. Germline CDR1 is SGHTA and CDR2 is FQGTGA. CDR3 sequence (DNA): TGTGCCAGCACCCAGACAGCGAACACCGGGGAGCTGTTTTTT. Its protein is CASTQTANTGELFF.

The J gene is TRBJ2-1, the V gene TRBV19; 10 nucleotides match TRBD1. CDR3 size: 13 residues. The V segment lost 4 bases and the J segment 7 bases; nucleotides outside the gene matches: 1. Germline lookup yields CDR1 LNHDA and CDR2 SQIVND (reference sequence). In nucleotides, the CDR3 is TGTGCCAGTAGTACGGACAGGGGGAATGAGCAGTTCTTC. Translating gives CASSTDRGNEQFF.